These 7 T cell receptor beta chains came from one sample sequenced in a study of neurological immune-mediated disorders. In TCRdb, the 5' RACE reads were re-called with MiXCR into one record per CDR3 protein. The data hold around 70,000 distinct CDR3 sequences, with 3% to 4% observed a single time. Input material: PBMCs. These TCRs come from a woman aged 45-65 years with multiple sclerosis.

Many counts were recorded for this clonotype. The chain joins TRBV20-1 to TRBJ1-5; no definite D call. Germline V CDR1 and CDR2: DFQATT, SNEGSKA (reference sequence). CDR3 length equals 12 residues. The ends were cut back, 3 bases at V and 4 bases at J, with 7 bases in the middle. CDR3 region: CSASTSNQPQHF. CDR3 coding DNA: TGCAGTGCTAGTACCTCGAATCAGCCCCAGCATTTT.

This clonotype was counted at least ten times. This chain connects TRBV20-1 to TRBJ2-3; TRBD1 might be the D (6 bases). This CDR3 comprises 15 residues. Trimming cost V 0 bases and J 1 base, with 11 bases left between them. Per the germline V gene, CDR1 is DFQATT and CDR2 is SNEGSKA (reference sequence). The CDR3: CSARETGIRTDTQYF. The DNA for the CDR3 is TGCAGTGCTAGAGAAACAGGGATACGCACAGATACGCAGTATTTT.

This clonotype was detected ten times or more. The chain couples TRBV4-1 to TRBJ2-1; D perhaps matches TRBD2 (8 bases). There are 20 residues in the CDR3. The V end lost 4 bases, the J end lost 0 bases, and 25 bases lay between the germline ends. CDR1 and CDR2 (germline): MGHRA, YSYEKL. CDR3 in amino acids: CASSRGQVDSGASSYNEQFF. The CDR3 DNA reads as TGCGCCAGCAGCCGCGGACAGGTCGATAGCGGGGCTAGCTCCTACAATGAGCAGTTCTTC.

This clonotype has ten or more counts. This chain connects TRBV20-1 to TRBJ2-2; D gene ambiguous. The CDR3 is 15 amino acids. V shed 1 base and J shed 1 base, with 10 bases lying between them. Per the germline V gene, CDR1 is DFQATT and CDR2 is SNEGSKA (reference sequence). The CDR3 loop is CSARAGQMNTGELFF. CDR3 sequence (DNA): TGCAGTGCTAGAGCGGGCCAAATGAACACCGGGGAGCTGTTTTTT.

This clonotype has at least ten counts. CDR3 residues: CSVEAPGRSRAKNIQYF. For the CDR3, the DNA is TGCAGCGTTGAAGCGCCCGGGCGCTCCAGGGCCAAAAACATTCAGTACTTC. The chain carries TRBV29-1 and TRBJ2-4; D unresolved. CDR1 is SQVTM, CDR2 ANQGSEA, per germline. This CDR3 has 17 residues. Trimming left V 1 base short and J 1 base short, with 17 bases between.

As regards this clonotype: A clone one base away is much larger, so this may be a read error. The chain carries TRBV29-1 and TRBJ2-5, with D unclear. Germline assignment: CDR1 SQVTM and CDR2 ANQGSEA. The CDR3 totals 13 residues. V was trimmed by 6 bases and J by 0 bases, leaving 11 bases between them. The CDR3 DNA reads TGCAGCGTCCAACCAGGTGACCAAGAGACCCAGTACTTC. This translates into CSVQPGDQETQYF.

The rearrangement joins TRBV20-1 to TRBJ2-1; no firm D call. V lost 1 base to trimming and J lost 1 base, with 11 bases between them. Germline loops: CDR1 DFQATT, CDR2 SNEGSKA (reference sequence). The length of the CDR3 is 15 residues. The chain's CDR3 is CSARVLRSSYNEQFF. CDR3 bases: TGCAGTGCTAGAGTTTTGCGGAGTTCCTACAATGAGCAGTTCTTC.